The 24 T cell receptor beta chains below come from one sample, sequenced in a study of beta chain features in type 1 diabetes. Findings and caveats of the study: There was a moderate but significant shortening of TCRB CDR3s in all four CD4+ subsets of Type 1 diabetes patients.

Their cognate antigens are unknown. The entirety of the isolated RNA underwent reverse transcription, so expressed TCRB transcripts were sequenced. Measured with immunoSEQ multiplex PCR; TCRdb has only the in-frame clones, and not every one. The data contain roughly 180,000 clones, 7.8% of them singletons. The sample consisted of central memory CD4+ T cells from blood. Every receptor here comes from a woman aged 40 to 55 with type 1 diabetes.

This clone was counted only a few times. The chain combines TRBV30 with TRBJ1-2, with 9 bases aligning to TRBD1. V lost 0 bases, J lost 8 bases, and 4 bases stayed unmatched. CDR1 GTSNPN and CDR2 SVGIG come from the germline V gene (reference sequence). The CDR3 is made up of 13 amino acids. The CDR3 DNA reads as TGTGCCTGGAGTGTACAGGGGGCAGGGGGCTACACCTTC. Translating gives CAWSVQGAGGYTF.

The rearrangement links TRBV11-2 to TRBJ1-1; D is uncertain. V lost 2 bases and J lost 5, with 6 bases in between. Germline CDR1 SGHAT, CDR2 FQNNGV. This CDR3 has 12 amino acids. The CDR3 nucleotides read TGTGCCAGCAGCTTATCAGGTACTGAAGCTTTCTTT. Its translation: CASSLSGTEAFF.

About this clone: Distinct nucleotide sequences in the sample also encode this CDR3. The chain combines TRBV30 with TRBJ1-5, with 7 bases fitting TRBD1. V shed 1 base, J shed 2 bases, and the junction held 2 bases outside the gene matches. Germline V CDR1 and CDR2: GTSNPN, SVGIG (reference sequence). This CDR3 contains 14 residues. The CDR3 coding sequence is TGTGCCTGGAGTGGGACAGGCGGCAATCAGCCCCAGCATTTT. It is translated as CAWSGTGGNQPQHF.

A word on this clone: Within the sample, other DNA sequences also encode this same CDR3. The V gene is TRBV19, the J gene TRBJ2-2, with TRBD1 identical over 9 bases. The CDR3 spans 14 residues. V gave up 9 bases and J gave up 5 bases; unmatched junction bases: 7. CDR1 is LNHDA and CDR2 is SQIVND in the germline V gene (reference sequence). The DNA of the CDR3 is TGTGCCAGCACTGGACAGGGGTCGACCGGGGAGCTGTTTTTT. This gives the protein CASTGQGSTGELFF.

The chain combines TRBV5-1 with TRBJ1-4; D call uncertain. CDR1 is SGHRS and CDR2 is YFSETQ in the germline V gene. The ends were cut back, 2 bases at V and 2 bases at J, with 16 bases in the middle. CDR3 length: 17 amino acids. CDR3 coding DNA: TGCGCCAGCAGCTTAGGGCCAGGCCGGAGGACTAATGAAAAACTGTTTTTT. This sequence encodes CASSLGPGRRTNEKLFF.

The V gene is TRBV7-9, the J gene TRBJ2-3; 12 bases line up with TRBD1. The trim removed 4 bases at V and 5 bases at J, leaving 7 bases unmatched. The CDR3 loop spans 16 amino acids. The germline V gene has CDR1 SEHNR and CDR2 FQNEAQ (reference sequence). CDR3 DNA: TGTGCCAGCAGCTCCCTCCGGGACAGGGGGCGAGATACGCAGTATTTT. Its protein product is CASSSLRDRGRDTQYF.

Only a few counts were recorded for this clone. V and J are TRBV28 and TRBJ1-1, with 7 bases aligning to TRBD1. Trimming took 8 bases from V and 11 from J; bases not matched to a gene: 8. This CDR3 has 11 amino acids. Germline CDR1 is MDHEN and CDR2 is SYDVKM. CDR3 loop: CASGDRVWAFF. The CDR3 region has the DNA TGTGCCAGCGGAGACAGGGTTTGGGCTTTCTTT.

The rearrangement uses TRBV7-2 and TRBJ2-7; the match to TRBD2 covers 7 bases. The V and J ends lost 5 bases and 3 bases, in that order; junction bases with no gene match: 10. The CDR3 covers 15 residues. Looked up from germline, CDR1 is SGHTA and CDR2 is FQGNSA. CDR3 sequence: CASSRGGPRLYEQYF. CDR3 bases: TGTGCCAGCAGCCGCGGGGGACCGCGACTCTACGAGCAGTACTTC. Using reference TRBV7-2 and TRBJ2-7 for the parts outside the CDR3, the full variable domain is GAGVSQSPSNKVTEKGKDVELRCDPISGHTALYWYRQSLGQGLEFLIYFQGNSAPDKSGLPSDRFSAERTGGSVSTLTIQRTQQEDSAVYLCASSRGGPRLYEQYFGPGTRLTVT.

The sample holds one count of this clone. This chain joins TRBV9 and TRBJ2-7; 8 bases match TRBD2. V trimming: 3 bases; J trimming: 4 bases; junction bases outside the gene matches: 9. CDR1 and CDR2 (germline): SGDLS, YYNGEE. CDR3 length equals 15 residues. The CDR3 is CASSALGLASYEQYF. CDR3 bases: TGTGCCAGCAGCGCGCTAGGACTAGCTTCGTACGAGCAGTACTTC.

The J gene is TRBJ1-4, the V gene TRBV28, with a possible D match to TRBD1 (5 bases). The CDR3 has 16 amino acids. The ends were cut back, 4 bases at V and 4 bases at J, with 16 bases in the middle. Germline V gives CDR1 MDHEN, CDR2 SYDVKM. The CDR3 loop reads CASSSGFQGLNEKLFF. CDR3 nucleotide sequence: TGTGCCAGCAGTTCCGGATTCCAGGGTCTTAATGAAAAACTGTTTTTT. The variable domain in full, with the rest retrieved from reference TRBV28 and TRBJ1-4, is DVKVTQSSRYLVKRTGEKVFLECVQDMDHENMFWYRQDPGLGLRLIYFSYDVKMKEKGDIPEGYSVSREKKERFSLILESASTNQTSMYLCASSSGFQGLNEKLFFGSGTQLSVL.

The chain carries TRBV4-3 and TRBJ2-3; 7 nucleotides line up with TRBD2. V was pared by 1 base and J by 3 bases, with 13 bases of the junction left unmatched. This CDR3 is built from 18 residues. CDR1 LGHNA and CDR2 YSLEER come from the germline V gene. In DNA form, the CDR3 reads TGCGCCAGCAGCCAAGGTCCGGCCCGGAGCGGGGTTACAGATACGCAGTATTTT. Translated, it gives CASSQGPARSGVTDTQYF.

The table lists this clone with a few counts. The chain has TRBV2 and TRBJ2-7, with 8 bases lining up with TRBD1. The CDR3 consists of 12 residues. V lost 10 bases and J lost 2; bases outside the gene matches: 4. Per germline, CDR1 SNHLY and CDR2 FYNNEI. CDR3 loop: CAISDRAYEQYF. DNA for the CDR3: TGTGCCATTTCGGACAGGGCCTACGAGCAGTACTTC.

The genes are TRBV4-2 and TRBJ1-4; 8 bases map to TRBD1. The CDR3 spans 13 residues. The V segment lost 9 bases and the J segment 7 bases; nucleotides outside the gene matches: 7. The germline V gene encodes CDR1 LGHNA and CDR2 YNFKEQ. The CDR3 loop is CASTDRGREKLFF. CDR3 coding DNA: TGTGCCAGTACCGACAGGGGACGTGAAAAACTGTTTTTT.

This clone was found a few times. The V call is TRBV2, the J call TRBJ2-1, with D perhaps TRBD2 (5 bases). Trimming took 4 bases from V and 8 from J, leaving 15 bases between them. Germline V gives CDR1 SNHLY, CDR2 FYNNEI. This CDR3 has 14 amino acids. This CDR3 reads CASSVGLTNDEQFF. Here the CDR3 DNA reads TGTGCCAGCAGTGTAGGACTCACGAACGATGAGCAGTTCTTC.

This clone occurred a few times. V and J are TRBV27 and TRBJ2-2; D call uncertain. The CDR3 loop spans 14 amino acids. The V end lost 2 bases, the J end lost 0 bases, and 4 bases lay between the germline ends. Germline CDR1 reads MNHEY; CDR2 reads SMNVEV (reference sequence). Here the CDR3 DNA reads TGTGCCAGCAGTTTAGCGTCGAACACCGGGGAGCTGTTTTTT. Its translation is CASSLASNTGELFF.

The CDR3 DNA follows: TGTGCCAGCTCACTAGGGACTAGCCGGGGGCAGTACTTC. Encoded protein: CASSLGTSRGQYF. The genes are TRBV18 and TRBJ2-7; TRBD2 matches 9 bases. This CDR3 comprises 13 residues. CDR1 and CDR2 from the germline V gene are KGHSH and LQKENI. V lost 4 bases, J lost 9 bases, and 7 bases stayed unmatched.

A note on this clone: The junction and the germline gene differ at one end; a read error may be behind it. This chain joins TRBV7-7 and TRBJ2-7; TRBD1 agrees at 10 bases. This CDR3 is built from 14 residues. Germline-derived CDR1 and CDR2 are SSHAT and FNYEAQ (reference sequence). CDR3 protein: CASSRGTGDYEQYF. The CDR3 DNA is TGTGCTAGCAGCAGGGGGACAGGGGACTACGAGCAGTACTTC.

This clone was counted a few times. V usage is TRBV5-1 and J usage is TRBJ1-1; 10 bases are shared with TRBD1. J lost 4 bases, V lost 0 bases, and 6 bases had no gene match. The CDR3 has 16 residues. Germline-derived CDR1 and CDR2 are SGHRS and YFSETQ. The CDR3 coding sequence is TGCGCCAGCAGCTTGGCTGACAGGGGGCGGACCACTGAAGCTTTCTTT. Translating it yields CASSLADRGRTTEAFF.

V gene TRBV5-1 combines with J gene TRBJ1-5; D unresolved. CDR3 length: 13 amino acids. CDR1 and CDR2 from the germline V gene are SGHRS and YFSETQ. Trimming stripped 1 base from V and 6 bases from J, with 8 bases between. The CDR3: CASSLIPGQPQHF. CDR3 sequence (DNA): TGCGCCAGCAGCTTGATTCCGGGTCAGCCCCAGCATTTT.

The CDR3 DNA is TGCAGCGTTGAAGATCCGGACACCATATATTTT. Residues: CSVEDPDTIYF. The V and J genes are TRBV29-1 and TRBJ1-3; D unclear. The V gene's germline CDR1 is SQVTM and CDR2 ANQGSEA. The CDR3 covers 11 residues. V lost 0 bases and J 8 bases, leaving 5 bases between the germline ends.

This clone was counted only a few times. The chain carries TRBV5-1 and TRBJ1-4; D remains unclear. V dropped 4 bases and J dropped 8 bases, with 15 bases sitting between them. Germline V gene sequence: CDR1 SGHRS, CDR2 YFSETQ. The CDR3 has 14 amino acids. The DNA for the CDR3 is TGCGCCAGCAGCGGCGGGGATGCGGGGGAAAAACTGTTTTTT. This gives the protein CASSGGDAGEKLFF. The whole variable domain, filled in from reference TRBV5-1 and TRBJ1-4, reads KAGVTQTPRYLIKTRGQQVTLSCSPISGHRSVSWYQQTPGQGLQFLFEYFSETQRNKGNFPGRFSGRQFSNSRSEMNVSTLELGDSALYLCASSGGDAGEKLFFGSGTQLSVL.

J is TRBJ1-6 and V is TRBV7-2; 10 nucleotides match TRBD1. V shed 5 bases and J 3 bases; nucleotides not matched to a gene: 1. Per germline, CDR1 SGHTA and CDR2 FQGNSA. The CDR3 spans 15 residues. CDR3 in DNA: TGTGCCAGCAGCAGGGACAGGGGCTATAATTCACCCCTCCACTTT. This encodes CASSRDRGYNSPLHF.

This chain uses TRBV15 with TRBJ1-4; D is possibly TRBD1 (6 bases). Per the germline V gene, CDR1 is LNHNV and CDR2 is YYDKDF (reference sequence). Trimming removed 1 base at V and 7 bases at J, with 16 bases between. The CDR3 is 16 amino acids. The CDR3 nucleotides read TGTGCCACCAGCAGAGGAGGGCAGGGGAAGGGTGAAAAACTGTTTTTT. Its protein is CATSRGGQGKGEKLFF.

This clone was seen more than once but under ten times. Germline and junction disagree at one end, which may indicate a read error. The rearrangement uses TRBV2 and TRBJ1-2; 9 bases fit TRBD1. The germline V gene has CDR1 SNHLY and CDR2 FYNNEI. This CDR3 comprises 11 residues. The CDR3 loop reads CASGTGSRLVF. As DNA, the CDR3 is TGTGCCAGCGGGACAGGGTCGCGATTGGTGTTC.